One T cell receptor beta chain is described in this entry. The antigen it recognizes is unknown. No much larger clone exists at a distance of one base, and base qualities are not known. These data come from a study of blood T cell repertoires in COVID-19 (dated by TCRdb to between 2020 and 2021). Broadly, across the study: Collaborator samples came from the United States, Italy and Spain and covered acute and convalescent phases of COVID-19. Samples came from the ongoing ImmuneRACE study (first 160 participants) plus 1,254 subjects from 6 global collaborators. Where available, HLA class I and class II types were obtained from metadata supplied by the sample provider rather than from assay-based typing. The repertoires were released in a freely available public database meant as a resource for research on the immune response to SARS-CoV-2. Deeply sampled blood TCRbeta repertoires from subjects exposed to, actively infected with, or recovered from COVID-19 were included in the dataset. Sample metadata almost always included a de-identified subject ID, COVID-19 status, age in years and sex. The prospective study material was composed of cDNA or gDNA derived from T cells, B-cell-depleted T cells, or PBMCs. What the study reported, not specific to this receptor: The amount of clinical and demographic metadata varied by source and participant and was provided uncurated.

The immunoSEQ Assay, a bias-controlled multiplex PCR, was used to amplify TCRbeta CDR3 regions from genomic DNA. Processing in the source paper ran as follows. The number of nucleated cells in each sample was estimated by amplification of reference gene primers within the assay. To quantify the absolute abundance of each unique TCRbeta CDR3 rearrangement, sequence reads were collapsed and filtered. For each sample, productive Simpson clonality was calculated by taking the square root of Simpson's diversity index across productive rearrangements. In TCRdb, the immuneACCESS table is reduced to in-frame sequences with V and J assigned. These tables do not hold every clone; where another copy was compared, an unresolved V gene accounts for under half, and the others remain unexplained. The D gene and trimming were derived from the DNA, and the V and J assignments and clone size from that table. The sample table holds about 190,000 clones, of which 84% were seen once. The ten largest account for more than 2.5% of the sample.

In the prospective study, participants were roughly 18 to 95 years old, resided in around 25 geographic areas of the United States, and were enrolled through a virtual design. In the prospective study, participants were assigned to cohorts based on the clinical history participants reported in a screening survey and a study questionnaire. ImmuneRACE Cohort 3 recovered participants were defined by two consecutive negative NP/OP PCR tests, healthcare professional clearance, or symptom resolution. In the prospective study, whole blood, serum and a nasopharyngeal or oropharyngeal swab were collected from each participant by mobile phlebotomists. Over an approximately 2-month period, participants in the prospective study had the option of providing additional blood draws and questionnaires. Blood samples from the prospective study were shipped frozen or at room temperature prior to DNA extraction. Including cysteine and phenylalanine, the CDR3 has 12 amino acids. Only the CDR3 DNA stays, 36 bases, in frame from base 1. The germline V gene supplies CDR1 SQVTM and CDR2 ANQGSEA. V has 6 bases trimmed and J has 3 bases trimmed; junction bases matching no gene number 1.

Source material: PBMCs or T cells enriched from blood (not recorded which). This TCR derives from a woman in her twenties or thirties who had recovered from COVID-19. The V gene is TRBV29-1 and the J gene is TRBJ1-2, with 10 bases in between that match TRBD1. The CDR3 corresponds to CSVGTGDYGYTF. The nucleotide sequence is TGCAGCGTGGGGACAGGGGACTATGGCTACACCTTC.